The TCR beta chain under discussion was sequenced for a study of vaccination and CD4 T cells after COVID-19 (dated by TCRdb to between 2021 and 2024). With respect to the entire study: Convalescent patients had a positive SARS-CoV-2 result on nasal swab PCR, and of these patients, nine had mild disease and one had severe disease. Six males and four females were included in the convalescent cohort, with two Hispanic individuals, seven Caucasians, two Asians and one multiracial person represented. Each participant got two doses of either the Pfizer-BioNTech BNT162b2 vaccine (n=8) or the Moderna mRNA-1273 vaccine (n=2). Post-COVID blood samples were collected from convalescent patients a median of roughly 100 days after diagnosis, with a range of about 35 to 161 days. Post-vaccine blood samples were obtained a median of around 67 days after the second vaccine dose, with a range of about 14 to 241 days. For three convalescent patients, samples were collected at an early post-vaccination timepoint (day 14) as well as at a late post-vaccination timepoint (days 161 to 241). Culture stimuli were overlapping spike peptide pools from SARS-CoV-2 and from the common cold coronaviruses HCoV-NL63, HCoV-OC43 and HCoV-229E. As controls, cultures received a CEFX viral epitope pool (the positive control), an HIV-1 Nef peptide pool (the negative control), or no peptide at all. In ten to eleven COVID-19 convalescent patients and several infection-naive healthy vaccine recipients, the spike-specific CD4+ TCR repertoire before mRNA vaccination was compared with the repertoire after mRNA vaccination. Beyond this particular receptor, the publication reports: In convalescent patients, nearly all vaccine-specific clones (304 of 307) were found to be mono-reactive for SARS-CoV-2 spike rather than cross-reactive with common cold coronaviruses. Among the post-vaccine SARS-CoV-2-reactive clones in convalescent patients, a median 86.3% showed up only after vaccination, which suggests vaccine-specific priming. The median number of SARS-CoV-2-reactive clonotypes rose from around 20 after infection to approximately 41 after vaccination, but the change was not significant. Only a relatively small number of convalescent patients were included in the study, and early timepoints following natural infection were not analyzed.

V and J lose 7 bases and 5 bases, and a span of 24 bases separates them. Inclusive of the bounding cysteine and phenylalanine, the CDR3 is 17 residues long. The kept DNA is CDR3 alone, 51 bases in frame from the first base. From a lookup of the germline V gene (reference sequence), CDR1 and CDR2 are LNHDA and SQIVND. About this clonotype: The clone's antigen remains unknown. Qualities for individual bases were not recorded, and no much larger clone is one base off.

Library construction relied on PCR. DNA from cultured CD4+ T cells underwent TCR sequencing with the Oncomine TCR Beta short-read assay at the Johns Hopkins FTIC core. The QIAamp micro DNA kit was used to extract genomic DNA from the cultured CD4+ T cells. Oncomine TCR Beta libraries from cultured CD4+ T cells were pooled using unique dual indexes and sequenced on an Illumina iSeq 100. The paper's data handling went like this. Non-productive sequences were removed, and CDR3s that did not start with C, did not end with F or W, or were shorter than 7 amino acids were discarded. Antigen-specific clonotypes were identified with the MANAFEST web application by comparing peptide-stimulated wells with reference and other culture wells. An FDR below 0.05, an odds ratio above 5, and a productive frequency above 0.1% in at least two of three replicate wells were required for clones to be considered positive. A clonotype counted as cross-reactive if it showed significant expansion both in the SARS-CoV-2 spike wells and in at least one common cold coronavirus spike condition. Levenshtein distances (stringdist) and unrooted phylogenetic trees (ape) in R version 3.6.1 were used to assess CDR3 homology. TCRdb's own reprocessing of the public reads used fastp at Q25 and MiXCR and kept productive beta chains. Records with the same CDR3 protein are collapsed into one entry carrying the most frequent genes and DNA. For this entry, the V and J calls and clone size follow TCRdb and not the study's own pipeline. The sample includes roughly 20,000 distinct CDR3 sequences, with 42% observed a single time. The ten largest account for 7.5% to 10% of the sample.

Interpreted using the paper, the time point label stands for: late sampling 161 to 241 days after vaccination in a few convalescent patients. The meaning of the sample's treatment or condition label: roughly 10-day PBMC culture with coronavirus spike peptide pools or control peptides (ViraFEST assay). The ViraFEST assay, used in the study, expanded antigen-specific T cells with peptide pools and then identified the expanded clonotypes through TCR sequencing. The convalescent patients' positive SARS-CoV-2 PCR tests were from March to December 2020, which was before the Alpha, Beta and Delta variants emerged in the United States. PBMCs were cultured at under 2.5 million per well in IMDM supplemented with 5% human AB serum and about 10 IU/ml IL-2, with around 10 ug/ml peptide pools added. On days 3 and 7, half of the culture medium was replaced with fresh IL-2-containing medium. After 9 to 11 days of culture, CD4+ T cells were isolated by negative selection with the EasySep CD4+ T cell isolation kit. Ficoll-Paque Plus gradient centrifugation was used to isolate PBMCs from whole blood, and the isolated PBMCs were then either used fresh or cryopreserved at -140C. In general, triplicate wells were set up for every culture condition.

The origin of this receptor is a human donor who had recovered from COVID-19. The sequence is built from TRBV19 and TRBJ1-5; TRBD1 is a possible D gene, resting on 6 matching bases. This specimen was CD4+ T cells from blood, cultured in vitro, taken about 7 months after SARS-CoV-2 vaccination. The DNA reads TGTGCCAGTAAAGCGGGGCAGGGGCCCTATGGGGATCAGCCCCAGCATTTT. Its product reads: CASKAGQGPYGDQPQHF.